The 22 T cell receptor beta chains below all came from one sample that was sequenced in a study of blood T cell repertoires in COVID-19. Assay used: immunoSEQ multiplex PCR; TCRdb lists only in-frame clones, some missing. The table has under 300,000 clones, 75% to 90% seen once. The sequencing input was peripheral blood. These receptors were taken from a man aged 55 to 70 who had recovered from COVID-19.

The V call is TRBV6-4, the J call TRBJ2-3; D is ambiguous. Looked up from germline, CDR1 is MRHNA and CDR2 is SNTAGT. The ends were cut back, 6 bases at V and 0 bases at J, with 7 bases in the middle. The CDR3 contains 13 residues. The CDR3 sequence is CASSERSTDTQYF. The CDR3 DNA reads as TGTGCCAGCAGCGAACGGAGCACAGATACGCAGTATTTT.

This rearrangement joins TRBV4-1 to TRBJ1-2, with TRBD1 matching over 9 bases. The CDR3 contains 15 residues. Germline CDR1 is MGHRA and CDR2 is YSYEKL. V lost 4 bases and J lost 3; bases outside the gene matches: 6. Here the CDR3 DNA reads TGCGCCAGCAGCCCCTACAGGGGGCGGGACTATGGCTACACCTTC. Residues: CASSPYRGRDYGYTF.

The rearrangement links TRBV4-2 to TRBJ2-7; 12 nucleotides line up with TRBD2. V lost 2 bases and J lost 3; bases outside the gene matches: 2. Germline V gene lookup returns CDR1 LGHNA and CDR2 YNFKEQ. CDR3 length equals 15 residues. The CDR3, as DNA: TGTGCCAGCAGCCAAATGACTAGCGGGAGCTACGAGCAGTACTTC. Translated, it gives CASSQMTSGSYEQYF.

On this clone itself: The sample has other DNA sequences that encode this CDR3 too. The V and J genes are TRBV28 and TRBJ2-3; TRBD2 matches at 11 bases. CDR1 MDHEN and CDR2 SYDVKM come from the germline V gene. The CDR3 contains 15 residues. The junction had 3 bases not matched to a gene; V was cut back by 5 bases and J by 2 bases. The CDR3 is CASSPSGGYTDTQYF. CDR3 nucleotide sequence: TGTGCCAGCAGTCCTAGCGGGGGGTACACAGATACGCAGTATTTT.

This chain connects TRBV4-2 to TRBJ1-3; 10 bases line up with TRBD1. This CDR3 region has 17 residues. Per germline, CDR1 LGHNA and CDR2 YNFKEQ. V lost 2 bases and J lost 2; bases outside the gene matches: 6. Here the CDR3 reads CASSQRRQGAPGNTIYF. In DNA form, the CDR3 reads TGTGCCAGCAGCCAAAGACGACAGGGGGCGCCTGGAAACACCATATATTTT.

The rearrangement uses TRBV24-1 and TRBJ1-4; no reliable D call. The CDR3 contains 13 residues. V dropped 6 bases and J dropped 7 bases, with 11 bases sitting between them. From germline, CDR1 is KGHDR and CDR2 SFDVKD. The CDR3 DNA is TGTGCCACCAGTTCCGGGGTTCGTGAAAAACTGTTTTTT. Encoded protein: CATSSGVREKLFF.

The V call is TRBV6-5, the J call TRBJ1-5; 8 bases fit TRBD1. The CDR3 sequence is 16 residues long. With V trimmed by 4 bases and J by 2 bases, 7 bases remained unmatched. Germline loops: CDR1 MNHEY, CDR2 SVGAGI. The CDR3 coding sequence is TGTGCCAGCAGTTCTACAGGGGGTGTGGGCAATCAGCCCCAGCATTTT. It is translated as CASSSTGGVGNQPQHF.

On this clone: A single base separates this from a much larger clone, so it may be a read error. This chain joins TRBV2 and TRBJ1-1, with TRBD1 matching over 9 bases. V gave up 6 bases and J gave up 1 base; unmatched junction bases: 3. Germline V gene sequence: CDR1 SNHLY, CDR2 FYNNEI. The CDR3 sequence is 14 residues long. In DNA form, the CDR3 reads TGTGCCAGCAGCCGGGGACAGGGGAACACTGAAGCTTTCTTT. Encoded protein: CASSRGQGNTEAFF.

The chain uses TRBV7-2 and TRBJ1-2; 7 bases fit TRBD1. CDR3 size: 14 residues. Trimming removed 0 bases from V and 5 bases from J; junction bases left unmatched: 3. The germline gives CDR1 SGHTA, CDR2 FQGNSA. The CDR3 DNA reads as TGTGCCAGCAGCTTAGCGGGACAGACGTATGGCTACACCTTC. Translation gives CASSLAGQTYGYTF.

This clone appeared a single time. This chain joins TRBV15 and TRBJ1-6; TRBD1 matches 7 bases. CDR1 and CDR2 from the germline V gene are LNHNV and YYDKDF (reference sequence). The CDR3 runs to 13 residues. V gave up 7 bases and J gave up 8 bases; unmatched junction bases: 5. The CDR3 is CATTRDSYSPLHF. For the CDR3, the DNA is TGTGCCACCACTCGGGACAGCTATTCACCCCTCCACTTT. Looking up the rest from reference TRBV15 and TRBJ1-6 gives the full variable domain: DAMVIQNPRYQVTQFGKPVTLSCSQTLNHNVMYWYQQKSSQAPKLLFHYYDKDFNNEADTPDNFQSRRPNTSFCFLDIRSPGLGDTAMYLCATTRDSYSPLHFGNGTRLTVT.

This clone appeared once. The chain is built from TRBV28 and TRBJ1-2; TRBD1 might be the D (6 bases). Germline loops: CDR1 MDHEN, CDR2 SYDVKM. V was cut by 5 bases and J by 4 bases, with 20 bases left in between. CDR3 length: 16 amino acids. The CDR3 spells CASSIGGISLFYGYTF. DNA of the CDR3: TGTGCCAGCAGTATTGGGGGCATCTCATTATTCTATGGCTACACCTTC.

The chain recombines TRBV5-1 with TRBJ2-2; 9 bases map to TRBD1. The CDR3 spans 16 residues. Germline V gene data show CDR1 as SGHRS and CDR2 as YFSETQ. V lost 5 bases to trimming and J lost 6 bases; unmatched junction nucleotides: 11. CDR3 sequence reads: CASRTYPGQGPGELFF. The DNA for the CDR3 is TGCGCCAGCAGGACATATCCGGGACAGGGCCCCGGGGAGCTGTTTTTT.

The V gene is TRBV30, the J gene TRBJ1-5; D remains ambiguous. The CDR3 totals 13 residues. Between the trimmed V and J ends, which lost 1 base and 5 bases, there was a span of 9 bases. Germline V lookup: CDR1 GTSNPN, CDR2 SVGIG (reference sequence). In DNA form, the CDR3 reads TGTGCCTGGAGTGAGAACCGAGATCAGCCCCAGCATTTT. Its protein product is CAWSENRDQPQHF.

This clone was counted between two and nine times. This chain's CDR3 is CATLDRAENSPLHF. DNA for the CDR3: TGTGCCACCTTGGACAGGGCAGAAAATTCACCCCTCCACTTT. The V call is TRBV19, the J call TRBJ1-6; 8 bases line up with TRBD1. With 10 bases clipped from V and 7 bases from J, the junction kept 9 bases outside the gene matches. Germline CDR1 LNHDA, CDR2 SQIVND (reference sequence). The CDR3 is made up of 14 amino acids.

The chain carries TRBV12-5 and TRBJ2-5, with 8 bases identical to TRBD1. The germline V gene encodes CDR1 LGHNT and CDR2 FRNRAP. This CDR3 comprises 17 residues. Trimming took 1 base from V and 5 from J; bases not matched to a gene: 12. The DNA for the CDR3 is TGTGCTAGTGGTTTGGGCAGGGGGCTAGGAATCTCGGAGACCCAGTACTTC. Translating it yields CASGLGRGLGISETQYF.

This sequence joins TRBV6-6 and TRBJ1-5, with D perhaps TRBD1 (5 bases). Trimming took 2 bases from V and 7 from J, leaving 15 bases between them. The CDR3 is made up of 15 amino acids. In germline, CDR1 is MNHNY, CDR2 SVGAGI (reference sequence). The DNA for the CDR3 is TGTGCCAGCAGTTACACGTCCGTAGGGGAACAGCCCCAGCATTTT. This encodes CASSYTSVGEQPQHF.

The V gene is TRBV20-1, the J gene TRBJ2-1; 7 bases match TRBD1. The CDR3 runs 16 residues. V trimming: 3 bases; J trimming: 4 bases; junction bases outside the gene matches: 12. In germline, CDR1 is DFQATT, CDR2 SNEGSKA (reference sequence). The CDR3: CSASSSEGAGYNEQFF. CDR3 coding DNA: TGCAGTGCTAGTTCCAGCGAGGGGGCTGGATACAATGAGCAGTTCTTC.

The J gene is TRBJ2-3, the V gene TRBV4-2, with 10 bases aligning to TRBD2. Germline CDR1 is LGHNA and CDR2 is YNFKEQ. This CDR3 spans 16 amino acids. After removal of 1 base from V and 4 bases from J, the junction contained 5 bases not matched to a gene. DNA for the CDR3: TGTGCCAGCAGCCAAGCCCCTAGCGGGGGTTCAGATACGCAGTATTTT. It is translated as CASSQAPSGGSDTQYF.

Remarks on this clone: At one end the junction does not follow the germline gene, possibly because of a read error. The rearrangement uses TRBV5-4 and TRBJ2-4; D might be TRBD1 (5 bases). Germline V lookup: CDR1 SGHNT, CDR2 YYREEE (reference sequence). The CDR3 is 12 residues long. Here the CDR3 reads CASSVEGAGLSF. The CDR3 DNA reads as TGTGCCAGCAGCGTAGAAGGGGCTGGGTTAAGTTTC.

The gene calls are TRBV5-1 and TRBJ2-3, with unresolved D. Trimming removed 4 bases at V and 4 bases at J, with 7 bases between. Per germline, CDR1 SGHRS and CDR2 YFSETQ. The CDR3 spans 12 residues. CDR3 nucleotides: TGCGCCAGCAGCCCCTCGTCAGATACGCAGTATTTT. Its translation is CASSPSSDTQYF.

The chain recombines TRBV24-1 with TRBJ1-2; the match to TRBD1 covers 7 bases. From germline, CDR1 is KGHDR and CDR2 SFDVKD. This CDR3 has 14 residues. Trimming at V came to 3 bases and at J to 6 bases, leaving 6 bases not matched to a gene. The CDR3 sequence is CATSDQTGRDGYTF. CDR3 bases: TGTGCCACCAGTGATCAGACAGGGAGAGATGGCTACACCTTC.

The chain uses TRBV4-1 and TRBJ1-5, with 8 bases aligning to TRBD1. The V and J ends lost 2 bases and 1 base, in that order; junction bases with no gene match: 10. Germline V gene lookup returns CDR1 MGHRA and CDR2 YSYEKL. This CDR3 comprises 18 residues. The CDR3 sequence is CASSQRTGRAGSNQPQHF. As DNA, the CDR3 is TGCGCCAGCAGCCAAAGGACAGGGAGGGCGGGGAGCAATCAGCCCCAGCATTTT.